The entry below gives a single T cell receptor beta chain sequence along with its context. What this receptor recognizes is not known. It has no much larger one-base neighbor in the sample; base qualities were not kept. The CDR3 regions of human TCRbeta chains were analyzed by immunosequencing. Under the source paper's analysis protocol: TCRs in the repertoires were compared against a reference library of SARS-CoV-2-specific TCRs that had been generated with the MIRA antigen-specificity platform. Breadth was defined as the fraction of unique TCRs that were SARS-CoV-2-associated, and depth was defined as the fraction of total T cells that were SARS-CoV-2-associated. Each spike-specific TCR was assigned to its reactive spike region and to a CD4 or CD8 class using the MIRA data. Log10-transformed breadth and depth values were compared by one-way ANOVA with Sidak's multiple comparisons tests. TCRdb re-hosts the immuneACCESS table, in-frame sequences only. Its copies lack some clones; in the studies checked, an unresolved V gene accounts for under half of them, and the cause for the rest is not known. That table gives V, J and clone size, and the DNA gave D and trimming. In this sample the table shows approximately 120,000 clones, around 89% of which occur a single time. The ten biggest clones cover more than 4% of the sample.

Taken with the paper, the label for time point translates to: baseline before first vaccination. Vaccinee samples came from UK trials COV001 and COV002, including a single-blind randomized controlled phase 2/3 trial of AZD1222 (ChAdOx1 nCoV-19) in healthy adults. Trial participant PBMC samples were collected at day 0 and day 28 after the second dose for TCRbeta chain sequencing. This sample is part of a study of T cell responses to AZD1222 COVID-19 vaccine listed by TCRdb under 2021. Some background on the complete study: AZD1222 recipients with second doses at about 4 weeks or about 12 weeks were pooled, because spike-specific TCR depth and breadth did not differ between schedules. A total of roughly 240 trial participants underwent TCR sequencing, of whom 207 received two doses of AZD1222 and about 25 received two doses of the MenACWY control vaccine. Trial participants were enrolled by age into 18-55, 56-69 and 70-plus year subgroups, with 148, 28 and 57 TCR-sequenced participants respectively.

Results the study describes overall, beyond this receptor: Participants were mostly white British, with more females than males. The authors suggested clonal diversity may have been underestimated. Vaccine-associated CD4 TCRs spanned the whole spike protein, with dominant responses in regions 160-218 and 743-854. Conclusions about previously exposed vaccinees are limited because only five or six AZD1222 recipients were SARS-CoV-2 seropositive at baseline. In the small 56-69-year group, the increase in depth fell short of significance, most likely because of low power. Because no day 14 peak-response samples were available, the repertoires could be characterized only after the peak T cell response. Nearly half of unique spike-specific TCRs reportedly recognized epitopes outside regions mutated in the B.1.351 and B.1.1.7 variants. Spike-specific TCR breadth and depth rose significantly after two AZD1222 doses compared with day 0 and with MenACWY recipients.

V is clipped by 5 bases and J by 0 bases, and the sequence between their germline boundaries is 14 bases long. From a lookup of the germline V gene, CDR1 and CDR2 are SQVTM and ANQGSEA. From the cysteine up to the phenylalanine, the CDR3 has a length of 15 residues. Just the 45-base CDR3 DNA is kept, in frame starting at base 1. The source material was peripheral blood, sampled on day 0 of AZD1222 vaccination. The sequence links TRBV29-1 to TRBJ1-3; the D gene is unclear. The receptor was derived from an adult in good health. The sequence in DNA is TGCAGCGTTTTGGAGGCAGGCGTCTCTGGAAACACCATATATTTT. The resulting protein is CSVLEAGVSGNTIYF. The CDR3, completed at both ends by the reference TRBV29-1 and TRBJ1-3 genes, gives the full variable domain SAVISQKPSRDICQRGTSLTIQCQVDSQVTMMFWYRQQPGQSLTLIATANQGSEATYESGFVIDKFPISRPNLTFSTLTVSNMSPEDSSIYLCSVLEAGVSGNTIYFGEGSWLTVV.